A single sample is the source of the 10 T cell receptor beta chains below, sequenced in a study of glioma-infiltrating T cells after dendritic cell vaccination. Noted time point: after dendritic cell vaccination, including at tumor progression/relapse. Sequenced by immunoSEQ multiplex PCR; TCRdb stores in-frame clones only, minus some. The sample includes roughly 60,000 clones, roughly 86% seen only once; the top ten take about 9.9%. The source material was blood, sampled after dendritic cell vaccination. Receptors were obtained from a human donor with glioblastoma.

The chain combines TRBV30 with TRBJ1-1; no firm D call. CDR1 GTSNPN and CDR2 SVGIG come from the germline V gene (reference sequence). The ends were cut back, 2 bases at V and 4 bases at J, with 11 bases in the middle. CDR3 length equals 13 residues. The CDR3 nucleotides read TGTGCCTGGAGTAACGGCGGCAGCACTGAAGCTTTCTTT. This codes for CAWSNGGSTEAFF.

The V and J genes are TRBV6-5 and TRBJ1-5, with D perhaps TRBD1 (5 bases). V lost 5 bases and J lost 4, with 12 bases in between. CDR1 MNHEY and CDR2 SVGAGI come from the germline V gene. The CDR3 sequence is 14 residues long. CDR3 in amino acids: CASSRDSQNQPQHF. CDR3 in DNA: TGTGCCAGCAGTCGGGACTCCCAAAATCAGCCCCAGCATTTT.

The chain links TRBV7-9 to TRBJ1-1; maybe TRBD1 (6 bases). The CDR3 length is 15 residues. Trimming stripped 0 bases from V and 0 bases from J, with 8 bases between. Germline-derived CDR1 and CDR2 are SEHNR and FQNEAQ (reference sequence). CDR3 bases: TGTGCCAGCAGCTTAGCGACAGGCGTGAACACTGAAGCTTTCTTT. Residues: CASSLATGVNTEAFF.

V gene TRBV7-9 combines with J gene TRBJ1-5, with 9 nucleotides matching TRBD1. Germline CDR1 SEHNR, CDR2 FQNEAQ (reference sequence). CDR3 length equals 16 residues. Losses at the gene ends were 5 bases for V and 1 base for J; bases not matched to a gene: 6. The CDR3, as DNA: TGTGCCAGCAGCGATACAGGGGGCTCGAGCAATCAGCCCCAGCATTTT. As protein: CASSDTGGSSNQPQHF.

DNA for the CDR3: TGTGCCTGGATCGGTAGGGCAGGGGGCGCCTCGATAGCCGGGGAGCTGTTTTTT. It specifies CAWIGRAGGASIAGELFF. The chain couples TRBV30 to TRBJ2-2; 8 bases map to TRBD1. Germline CDR1 is GTSNPN and CDR2 is SVGIG (reference sequence). Trimming took 4 bases from V and 6 from J; bases not matched to a gene: 19. CDR3 size: 18 residues.

The V call is TRBV7-2, the J call TRBJ2-3; 10 nucleotides align to TRBD1. The CDR3 is 17 amino acids. With V trimmed by 1 base and J by 6 bases, 10 bases remained unmatched. The germline V gene encodes CDR1 SGHTA and CDR2 FQGNSA. In nucleotides, the CDR3 is TGTGCCAGCAGCTTAGTGTGGCGGACAGGGGGGCGCGATACGCAGTATTTT. This translates into CASSLVWRTGGRDTQYF. The full variable domain, its missing parts supplied by reference TRBV7-2 and TRBJ2-3, is GAGVSQSPSNKVTEKGKDVELRCDPISGHTALYWYRQSLGQGLEFLIYFQGNSAPDKSGLPSDRFSAERTGGSVSTLTIQRTQQEDSAVYLCASSLVWRTGGRDTQYFGPGTRLTVL.

CDR3 nucleotides: TGTGCCAGCAGCCCCTACGGACTAGCGGGGAGCACAGATACGCAGTATTTT. This sequence encodes CASSPYGLAGSTDTQYF. V gene TRBV9 combines with J gene TRBJ2-3, with 12 bases fitting TRBD2. This CDR3 has 17 residues. Germline assignment: CDR1 SGDLS and CDR2 YYNGEE. Trimming at V came to 4 bases and at J to 0 bases, leaving 6 bases not matched to a gene.

The rearrangement uses TRBV9 and TRBJ2-2; D not resolved. Germline V gene sequence: CDR1 SGDLS, CDR2 YYNGEE. The ends were cut back, 3 bases at V and 6 bases at J, with 15 bases in the middle. This CDR3 spans 15 amino acids. This chain's CDR3 is CASSADIRVPGELFF. Here the CDR3 DNA reads TGTGCCAGCAGCGCCGACATTAGAGTCCCCGGGGAGCTGTTTTTT.

The chain has TRBV7-2 and TRBJ1-2; 8 bases align to TRBD1. CDR1 is SGHTA and CDR2 is FQGNSA in the germline V gene. The CDR3 spans 15 residues. After removal of 6 bases from V and 7 bases from J, the junction contained 13 bases not matched to a gene. DNA of the CDR3: TGTGCCAGCAGACAAGCCGGGACAGGTGGAGTTGGCTACACCTTC. This encodes CASRQAGTGGVGYTF.

The rearrangement links TRBV11-2 to TRBJ2-3, with D hard to call. The length of the CDR3 is 15 residues. The germline V gene encodes CDR1 SGHAT and CDR2 FQNNGV. The V end lost 2 bases, the J end lost 0 bases, and 9 bases lay between the germline ends. The CDR3 reads CASSLISVSTDTQYF. The CDR3 region has the DNA TGTGCCAGCAGCTTAATTTCCGTCAGCACAGATACGCAGTATTTT. The full variable domain, in which reference TRBV11-2 and TRBJ2-3 provide the parts outside the CDR3, is EAGVAQSPRYKIIEKRQSVAFWCNPISGHATLYWYQQILGQGPKLLIQFQNNGVVDDSQLPKDRFSAERLKGVDSTLKIQPAKLEDSAVYLCASSLISVSTDTQYFGPGTRLTVL.